The entry below gives a single T cell receptor beta chain sequence along with its context. The CDR3 runs to 12 residues. Germline loops: CDR1 SGDLS, CDR2 YYNGEE. The V end lost 4 bases, the J end lost 6 bases, and 9 bases lay between the germline ends. This specimen belongs to a study of blood T cell repertoires in COVID-19. Data came from immunoSEQ multiplex PCR; TCRdb stores just in-frame clones and leaves some out. The sample holds a few hundred thousand clones, about nine tenths seen once. The sample taken for sequencing was peripheral blood. The chain links TRBV9 to TRBJ2-3; no firm D call. The TCR comes from a woman aged 45-65 years who had recovered from COVID-19. CDR3 nucleotides: TGTGCCAGCAGCCCCAGGATGGATACGCAGTATTTT. It specifies CASSPRMDTQYF.